The sequence of this T cell receptor beta chain was determined in a study of T cell changes during pregnancy in multiple sclerosis (dated by TCRdb to the late 2010s). With regard to the full study: The study looked at changes in the T cell repertoire across pregnancy in women with multiple sclerosis.

CDR1 SGHNT and CDR2 YYREEE were looked up in the germline V gene (reference sequence). CDR3 length: 16 amino acids, cysteine to phenylalanine. The kept DNA is CDR3 alone, 48 bases in frame from the first base. Trimming takes 4 bases from V and 0 bases from J, and the germline ends sit 14 bases apart. Library preparation was by the immunoSEQ multiplex PCR assay. Entries here come from immuneACCESS through TCRdb and include only in-frame sequences with V and J called. Some clones fail to appear in such tables; in the studies checked, an unresolved V gene covers under half of the shortfall, and the cause of the remainder is unknown. The sample table holds around 61,000 clones, of which 85% to 90% were seen once. Roughly 0.82% of the sample lies in the top ten. About this clone: The target of this receptor is not known. Base-call qualities are not available, and no considerably larger clone is one nucleotide away.

The sequence links TRBV5-4 to TRBJ1-3; a tentative D match to TRBD1 spans 5 bases. The receptor comes from a female donor in good health, enrolled as a control in a pregnancy study. The sample here was peripheral blood, taken in the first trimester of pregnancy. The CDR3 corresponds to CASSRGGVGSGNTIYF. At the DNA level, the sequence is TGTGCCAGCAGCCGCGGGGGGGTAGGCTCTGGAAACACCATATATTTT.